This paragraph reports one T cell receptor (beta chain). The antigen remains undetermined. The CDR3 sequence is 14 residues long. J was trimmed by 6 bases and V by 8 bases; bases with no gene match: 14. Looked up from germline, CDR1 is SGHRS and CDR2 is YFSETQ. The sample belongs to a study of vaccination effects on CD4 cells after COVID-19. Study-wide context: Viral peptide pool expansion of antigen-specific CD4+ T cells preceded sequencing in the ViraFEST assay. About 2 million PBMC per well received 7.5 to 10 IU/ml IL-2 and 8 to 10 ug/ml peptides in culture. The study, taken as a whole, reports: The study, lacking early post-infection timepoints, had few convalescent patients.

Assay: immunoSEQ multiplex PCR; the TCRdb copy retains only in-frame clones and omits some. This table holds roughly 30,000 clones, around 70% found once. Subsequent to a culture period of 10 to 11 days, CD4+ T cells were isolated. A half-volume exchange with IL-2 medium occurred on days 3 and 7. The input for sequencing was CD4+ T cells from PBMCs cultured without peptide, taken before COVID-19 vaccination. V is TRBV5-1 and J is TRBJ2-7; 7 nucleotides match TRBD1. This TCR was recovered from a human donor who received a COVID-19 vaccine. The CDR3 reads CASKSGTANGEQYF. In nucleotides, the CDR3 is TGCGCCAGTAAATCCGGGACAGCAAATGGCGAGCAGTACTTC.